This paragraph reports one T cell receptor beta chain. Its antigen is unidentified. The sample is drawn from a study of cytomegalovirus exposure and HLA in healthy donors. Overall study: Researchers found that roughly 77% of 398 genotyped donors fell within the Caucasian-associated ancestry cluster.

Overall study results and limits: It was only CMV serostatus that was available as immune exposure information. A later analysis, which compared TCR beta chains of equal frequency, found the HLA-associated ones more clonally expanded.

With 60 Vbeta and 13 Jbeta primers, the PCR was carried out. The repertoire was sequenced with immunoSEQ multiplex PCR; TCRdb's copy has only in-frame clones and lacks some. The sample gives some 50,000 clones, about 70% of which show up once; less than 25% is in the top ten. Sequenced input: PBMCs. The sequence came from a woman aged 50 to 60 in good health and CMV-seropositive.

CDR3 region: CASSSGWAGHEQYF. The CDR3 DNA is TGTGCCAGCAGCTCCGGCTGGGCTGGCCACGAGCAGTACTTC. The V call is TRBV5-6, the J call TRBJ2-7; D not resolved. V was clipped by 3 bases and J by 5 bases, with 15 bases between them. Germline V lookup: CDR1 SGHDT, CDR2 YYEEEE. This CDR3 contains 14 residues.